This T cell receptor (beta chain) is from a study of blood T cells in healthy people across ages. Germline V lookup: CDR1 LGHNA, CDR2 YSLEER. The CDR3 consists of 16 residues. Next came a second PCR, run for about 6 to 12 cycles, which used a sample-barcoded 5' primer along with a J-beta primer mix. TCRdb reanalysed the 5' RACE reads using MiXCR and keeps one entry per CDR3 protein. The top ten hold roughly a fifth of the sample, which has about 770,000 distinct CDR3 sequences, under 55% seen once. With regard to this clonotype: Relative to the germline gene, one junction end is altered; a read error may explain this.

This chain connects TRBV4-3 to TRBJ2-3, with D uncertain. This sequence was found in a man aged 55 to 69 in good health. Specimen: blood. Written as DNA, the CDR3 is TGCGCCTGCAGCCAGGATCCCGACTTAAGCACAGATACGCAGTATTTT. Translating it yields CACSQDPDLSTDTQYF.